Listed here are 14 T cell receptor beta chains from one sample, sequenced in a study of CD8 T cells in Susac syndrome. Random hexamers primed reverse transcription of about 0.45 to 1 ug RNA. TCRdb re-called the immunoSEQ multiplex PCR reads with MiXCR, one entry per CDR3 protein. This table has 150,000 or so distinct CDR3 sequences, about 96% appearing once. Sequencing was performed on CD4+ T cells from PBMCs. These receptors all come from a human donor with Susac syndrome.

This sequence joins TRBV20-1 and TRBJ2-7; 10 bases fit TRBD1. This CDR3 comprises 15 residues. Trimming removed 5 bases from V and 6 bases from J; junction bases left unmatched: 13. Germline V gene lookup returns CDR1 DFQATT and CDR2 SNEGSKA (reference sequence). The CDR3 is CSAPILPGQGTEQYF. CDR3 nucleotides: TGCAGTGCTCCCATCCTACCGGGACAGGGGACCGAGCAGTACTTC.

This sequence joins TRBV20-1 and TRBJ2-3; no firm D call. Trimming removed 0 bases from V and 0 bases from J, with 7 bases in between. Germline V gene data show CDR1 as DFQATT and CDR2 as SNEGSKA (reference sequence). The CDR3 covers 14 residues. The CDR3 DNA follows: TGCAGTGCTAGAGATTTGGCCAGCACAGATACGCAGTATTTT. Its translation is CSARDLASTDTQYF.

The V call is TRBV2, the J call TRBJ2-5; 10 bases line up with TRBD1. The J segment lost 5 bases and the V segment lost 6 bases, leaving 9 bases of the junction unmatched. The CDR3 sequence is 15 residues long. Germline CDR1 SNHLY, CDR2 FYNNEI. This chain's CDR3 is CASSRDRGVTETQYF. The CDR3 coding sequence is TGTGCCAGCAGCCGGGACAGGGGTGTTACGGAGACCCAGTACTTC.

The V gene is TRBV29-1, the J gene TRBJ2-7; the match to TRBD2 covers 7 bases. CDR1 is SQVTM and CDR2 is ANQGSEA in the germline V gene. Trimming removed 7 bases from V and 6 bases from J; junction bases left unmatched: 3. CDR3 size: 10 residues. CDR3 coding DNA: TGCAGCGGACTAGCCGGCGAGCAGTACTTC. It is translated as CSGLAGEQYF.

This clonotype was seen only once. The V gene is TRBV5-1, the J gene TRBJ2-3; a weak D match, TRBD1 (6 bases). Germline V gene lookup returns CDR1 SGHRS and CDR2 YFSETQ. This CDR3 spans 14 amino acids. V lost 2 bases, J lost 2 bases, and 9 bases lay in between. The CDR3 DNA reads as TGCGCCAGCAGCTTCGGACAGAACACAGATACGCAGTATTTT. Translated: CASSFGQNTDTQYF.

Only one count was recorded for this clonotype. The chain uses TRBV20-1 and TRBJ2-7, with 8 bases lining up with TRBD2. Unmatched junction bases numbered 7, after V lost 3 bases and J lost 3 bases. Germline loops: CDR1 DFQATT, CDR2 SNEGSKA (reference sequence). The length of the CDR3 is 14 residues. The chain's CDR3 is CSASSSGRNYEQYF. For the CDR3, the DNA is TGCAGTGCTAGCTCCAGCGGGAGAAACTACGAGCAGTACTTC.

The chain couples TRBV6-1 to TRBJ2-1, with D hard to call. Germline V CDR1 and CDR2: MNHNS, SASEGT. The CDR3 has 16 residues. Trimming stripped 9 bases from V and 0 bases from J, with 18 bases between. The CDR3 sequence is CASGLRDSYSYNEQFF. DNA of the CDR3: TGTGCCAGTGGCCTGCGCGACTCTTACTCCTACAATGAGCAGTTCTTC.

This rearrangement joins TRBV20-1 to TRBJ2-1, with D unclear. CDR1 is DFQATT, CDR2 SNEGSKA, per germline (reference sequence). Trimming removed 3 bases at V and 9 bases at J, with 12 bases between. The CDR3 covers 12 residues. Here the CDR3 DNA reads TGCAGTGCTAGGGCCAGGTCGGGTGAGCAGTTCTTC. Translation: CSARARSGEQFF.

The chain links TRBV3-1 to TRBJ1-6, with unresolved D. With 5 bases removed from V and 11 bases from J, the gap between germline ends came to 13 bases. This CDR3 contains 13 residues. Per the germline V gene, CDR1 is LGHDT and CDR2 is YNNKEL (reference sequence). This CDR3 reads CASSTTTRAPLHF. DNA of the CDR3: TGTGCCAGCAGCACAACTACCCGGGCACCCCTCCACTTT.

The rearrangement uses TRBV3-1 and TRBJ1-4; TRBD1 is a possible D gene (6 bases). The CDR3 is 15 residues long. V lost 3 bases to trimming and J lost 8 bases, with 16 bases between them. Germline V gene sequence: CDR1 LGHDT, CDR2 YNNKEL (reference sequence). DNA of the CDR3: TGTGCCAGCAGCCATCGGGGGGCGGAGAGGGAAAAACTGTTTTTT. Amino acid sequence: CASSHRGAEREKLFF. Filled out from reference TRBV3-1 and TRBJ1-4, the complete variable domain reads DTAVSQTPKYLVTQMGNDKSIKCEQNLGHDTMYWYKQDSKKFLKIMFSYNNKELIINETVPNRFSPKSPDKAHLNLHINSLELGDSAVYFCASSHRGAEREKLFFGSGTQLSVL.

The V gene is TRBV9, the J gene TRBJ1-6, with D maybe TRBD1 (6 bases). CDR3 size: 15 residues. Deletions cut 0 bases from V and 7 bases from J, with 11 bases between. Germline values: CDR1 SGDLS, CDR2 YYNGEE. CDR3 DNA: TGTGCCAGCAGCGTAGGGTCGACAGGCAATTCACCCCTCCACTTT. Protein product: CASSVGSTGNSPLHF.

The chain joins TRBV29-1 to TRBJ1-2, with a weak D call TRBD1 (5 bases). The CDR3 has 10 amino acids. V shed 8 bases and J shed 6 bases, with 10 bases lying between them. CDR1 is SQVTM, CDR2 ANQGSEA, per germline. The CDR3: CSIDSDGYTF. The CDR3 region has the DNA TGCAGCATCGACAGCGATGGCTACACCTTC.

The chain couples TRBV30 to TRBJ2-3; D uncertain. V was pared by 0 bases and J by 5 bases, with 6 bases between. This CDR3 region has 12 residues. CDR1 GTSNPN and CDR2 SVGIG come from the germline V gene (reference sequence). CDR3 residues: CAWSVTRDTQYF. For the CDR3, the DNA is TGTGCCTGGAGTGTAACGAGAGATACGCAGTATTTT. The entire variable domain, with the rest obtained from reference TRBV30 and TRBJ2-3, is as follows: SQTIHQWPATLVQPVGSPLSLECTVEGTSNPNLYWYRQAAGRGLQLLFYSVGIGQISSEVPQNLSASRPQDRQFILSSKKLLLSDSGFYLCAWSVTRDTQYFGPGTRLTVL.

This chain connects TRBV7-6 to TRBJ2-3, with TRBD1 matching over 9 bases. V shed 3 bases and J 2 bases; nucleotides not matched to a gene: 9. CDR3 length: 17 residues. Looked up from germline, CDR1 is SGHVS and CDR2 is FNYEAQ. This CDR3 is CASSFWTGTGNTDTQYF. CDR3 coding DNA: TGTGCCAGCAGCTTCTGGACCGGGACAGGGAACACAGATACGCAGTATTTT.